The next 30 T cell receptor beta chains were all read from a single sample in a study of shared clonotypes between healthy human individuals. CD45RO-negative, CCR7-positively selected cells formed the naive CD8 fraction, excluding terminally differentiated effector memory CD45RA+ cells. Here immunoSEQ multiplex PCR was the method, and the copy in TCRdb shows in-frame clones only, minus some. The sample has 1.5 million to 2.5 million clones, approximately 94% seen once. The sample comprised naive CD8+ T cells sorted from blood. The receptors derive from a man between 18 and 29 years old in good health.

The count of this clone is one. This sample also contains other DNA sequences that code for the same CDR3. The DNA for the CDR3 is TGTGCCAGCAGCCCCGGAACTAACACTGAAGCTTTCTTT. It is translated as CASSPGTNTEAFF. V gene TRBV6-5 combines with J gene TRBJ1-1; D is uncertain. The CDR3 is 13 residues long. V was trimmed by 6 bases and J by 2 bases, leaving 10 bases between them. The germline V gene encodes CDR1 MNHEY and CDR2 SVGAGI.

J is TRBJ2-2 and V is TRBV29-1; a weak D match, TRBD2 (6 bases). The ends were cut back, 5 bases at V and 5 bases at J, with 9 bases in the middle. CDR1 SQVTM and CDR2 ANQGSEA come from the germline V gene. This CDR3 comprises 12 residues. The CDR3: CSVMEGTGELFF. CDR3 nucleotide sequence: TGCAGCGTTATGGAGGGGACCGGGGAGCTGTTTTTT.

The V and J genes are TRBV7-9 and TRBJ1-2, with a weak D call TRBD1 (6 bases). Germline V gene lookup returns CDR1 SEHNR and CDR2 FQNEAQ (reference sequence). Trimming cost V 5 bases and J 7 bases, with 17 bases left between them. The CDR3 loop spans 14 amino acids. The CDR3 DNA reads TGTGCCAGCAGCCCGAGGCAGGGGTATATTGGCTACACCTTC. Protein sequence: CASSPRQGYIGYTF.

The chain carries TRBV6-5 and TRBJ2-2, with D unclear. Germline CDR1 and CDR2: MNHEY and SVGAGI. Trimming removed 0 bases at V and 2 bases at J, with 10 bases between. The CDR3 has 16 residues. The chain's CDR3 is CASSYSIVTNTGELFF. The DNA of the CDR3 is TGTGCCAGCAGTTACTCGATCGTCACCAACACCGGGGAGCTGTTTTTT.

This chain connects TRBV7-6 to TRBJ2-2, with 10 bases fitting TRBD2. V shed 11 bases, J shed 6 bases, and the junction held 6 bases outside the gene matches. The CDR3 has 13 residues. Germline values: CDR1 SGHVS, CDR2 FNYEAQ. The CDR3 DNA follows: TGTGCCGGGAGTAGCGGGGGGTCCGGGGAGCTGTTTTTT. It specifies CAGSSGGSGELFF.

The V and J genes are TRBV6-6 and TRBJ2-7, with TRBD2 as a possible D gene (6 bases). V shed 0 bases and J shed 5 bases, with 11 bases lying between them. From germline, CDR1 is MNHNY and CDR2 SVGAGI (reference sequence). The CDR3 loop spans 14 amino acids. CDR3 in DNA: TGTGCCAGCAGTTACTCGGAGGGAACGAACGAGCAGTACTTC. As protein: CASSYSEGTNEQYF.

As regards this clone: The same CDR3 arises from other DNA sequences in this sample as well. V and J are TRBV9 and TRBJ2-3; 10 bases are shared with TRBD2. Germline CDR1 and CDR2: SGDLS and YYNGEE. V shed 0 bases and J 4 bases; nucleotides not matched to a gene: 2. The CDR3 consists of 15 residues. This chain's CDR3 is CASSVGTSGADTQYF. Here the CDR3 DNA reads TGTGCCAGCAGCGTAGGAACTAGCGGGGCAGATACGCAGTATTTT.

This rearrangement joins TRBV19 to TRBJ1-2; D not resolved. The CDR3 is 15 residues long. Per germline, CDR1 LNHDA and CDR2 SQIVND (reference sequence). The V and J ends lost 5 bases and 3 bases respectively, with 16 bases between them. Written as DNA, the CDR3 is TGTGCCAGTAGTCCCGGGTCTTACGGGGACTATGGCTACACCTTC. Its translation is CASSPGSYGDYGYTF.

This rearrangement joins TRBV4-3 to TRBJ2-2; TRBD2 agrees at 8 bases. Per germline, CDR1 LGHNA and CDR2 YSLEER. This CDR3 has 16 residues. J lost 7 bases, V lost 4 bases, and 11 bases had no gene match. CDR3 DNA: TGCGCCAGCAGCCCCATACTAGCGGCCCCAATCGGGGAGCTGTTTTTT. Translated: CASSPILAAPIGELFF.

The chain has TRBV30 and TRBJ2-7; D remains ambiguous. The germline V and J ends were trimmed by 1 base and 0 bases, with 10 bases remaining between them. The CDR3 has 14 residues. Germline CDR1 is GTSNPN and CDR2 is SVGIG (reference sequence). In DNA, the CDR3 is TGTGCCTGGAGTGGCACCGCCGACTCCTACGAGCAGTACTTC. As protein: CAWSGTADSYEQYF.

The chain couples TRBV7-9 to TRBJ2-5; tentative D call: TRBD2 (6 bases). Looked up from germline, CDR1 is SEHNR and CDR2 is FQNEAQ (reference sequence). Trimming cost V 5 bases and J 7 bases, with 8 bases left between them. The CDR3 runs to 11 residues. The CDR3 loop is CASSGDWTQYF. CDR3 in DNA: TGTGCCAGCAGCGGGGACTGGACCCAGTACTTC.

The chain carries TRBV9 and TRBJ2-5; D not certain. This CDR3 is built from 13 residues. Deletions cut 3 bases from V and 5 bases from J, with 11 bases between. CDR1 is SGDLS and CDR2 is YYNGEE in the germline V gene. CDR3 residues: CASSAWPGETQYF. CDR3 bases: TGTGCCAGCAGCGCCTGGCCTGGGGAGACCCAGTACTTC.

The CDR3 sequence is CASSSPGQVYGYTF. The DNA of the CDR3 is TGTGCCAGCAGTAGCCCGGGACAGGTCTATGGCTACACCTTC. The chain is built from TRBV28 and TRBJ1-2, with 8 positions matching TRBD1. The CDR3 sequence is 14 residues long. Germline CDR1 reads MDHEN; CDR2 reads SYDVKM. V shed 5 bases, J shed 4 bases, and the junction held 6 bases outside the gene matches.

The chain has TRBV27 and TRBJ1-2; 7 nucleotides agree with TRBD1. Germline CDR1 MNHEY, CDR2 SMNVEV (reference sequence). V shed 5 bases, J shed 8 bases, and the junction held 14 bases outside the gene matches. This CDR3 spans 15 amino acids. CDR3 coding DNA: TGTGCCAGCAGTCTCCTTCCGACAGGGTCGGGGGGCTACACCTTC. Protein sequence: CASSLLPTGSGGYTF.

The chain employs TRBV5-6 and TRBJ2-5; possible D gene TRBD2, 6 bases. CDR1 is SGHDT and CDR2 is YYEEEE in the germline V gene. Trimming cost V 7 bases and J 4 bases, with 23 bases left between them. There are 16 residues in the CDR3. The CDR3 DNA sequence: TGTGCCAGCTCTCTAGCTAGCGCCGCACCAGGAGAGACCCAGTACTTC. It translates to CASSLASAAPGETQYF.

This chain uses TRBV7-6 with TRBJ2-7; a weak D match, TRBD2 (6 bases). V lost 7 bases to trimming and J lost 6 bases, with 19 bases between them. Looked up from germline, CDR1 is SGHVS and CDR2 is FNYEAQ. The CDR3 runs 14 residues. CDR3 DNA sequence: TGTGCCAGCACCCTGGGAGGTGGAGGGGTCGAGCAGTACTTC. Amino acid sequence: CASTLGGGGVEQYF.

CDR3 sequence (DNA): TGTGCCAGCAGCTTTGGACAGAACACCGGGGAGCTGTTTTTT. Amino acid sequence: CASSFGQNTGELFF. The chain combines TRBV5-8 with TRBJ2-2; a possible D gene is TRBD1 (5 bases). Germline V lookup: CDR1 SGHTS, CDR2 YDEGEE. V lost 2 bases and J 1 base, leaving 6 bases between the germline ends. CDR3 length: 14 amino acids. The full variable domain, in which reference TRBV5-8 and TRBJ2-2 provide the parts outside the CDR3, is EAGVTQSPTHLIKTRGQQATLRCSPISGHTSVYWYQQALGLGLQFLLWYDEGEERNRGNFPPRFSGRQFPNYSSELNVNALELEDSALYLCASSFGQNTGELFFGEGSRLTVL.

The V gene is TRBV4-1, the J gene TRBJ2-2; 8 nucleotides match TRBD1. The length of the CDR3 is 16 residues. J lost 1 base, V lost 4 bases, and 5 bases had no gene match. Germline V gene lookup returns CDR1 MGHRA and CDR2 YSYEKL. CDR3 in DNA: TGCGCCAGCAGCCCAACCGGGACAGGGAACACCGGGGAGCTGTTTTTT. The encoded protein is CASSPTGTGNTGELFF.

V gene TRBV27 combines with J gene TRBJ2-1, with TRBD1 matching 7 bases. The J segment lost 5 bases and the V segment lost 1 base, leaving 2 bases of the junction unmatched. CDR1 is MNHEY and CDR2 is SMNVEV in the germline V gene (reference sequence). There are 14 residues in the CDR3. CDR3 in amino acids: CASSLLTGDNEQFF. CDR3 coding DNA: TGTGCCAGCAGTTTATTAACAGGGGACAATGAGCAGTTCTTC.

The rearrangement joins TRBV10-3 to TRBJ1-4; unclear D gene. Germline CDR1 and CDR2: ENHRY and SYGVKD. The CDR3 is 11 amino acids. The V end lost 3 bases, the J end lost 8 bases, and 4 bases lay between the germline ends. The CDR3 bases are TGTGCCATCAGTGACCAGGAAAAACTGTTTTTT. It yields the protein CAISDQEKLFF.

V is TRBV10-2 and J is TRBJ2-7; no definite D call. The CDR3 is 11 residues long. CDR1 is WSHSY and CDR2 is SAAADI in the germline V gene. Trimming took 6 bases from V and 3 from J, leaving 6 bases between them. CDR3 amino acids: CASSTDYEQYF. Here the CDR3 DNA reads TGCGCCAGCAGCACAGACTACGAGCAGTACTTC.

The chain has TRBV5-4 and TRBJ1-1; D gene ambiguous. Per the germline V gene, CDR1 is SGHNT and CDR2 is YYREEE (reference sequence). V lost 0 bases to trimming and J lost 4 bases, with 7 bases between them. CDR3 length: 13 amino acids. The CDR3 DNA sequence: TGTGCCAGCAGCTTGGTGGGGATCACTGAAGCTTTCTTT. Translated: CASSLVGITEAFF.

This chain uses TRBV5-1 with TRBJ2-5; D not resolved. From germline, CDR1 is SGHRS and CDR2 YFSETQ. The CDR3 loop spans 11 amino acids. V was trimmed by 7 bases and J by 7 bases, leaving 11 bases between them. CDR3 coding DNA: TGCGCCAGCCTCGATTTGGGGACCCAGTACTTC. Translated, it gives CASLDLGTQYF.

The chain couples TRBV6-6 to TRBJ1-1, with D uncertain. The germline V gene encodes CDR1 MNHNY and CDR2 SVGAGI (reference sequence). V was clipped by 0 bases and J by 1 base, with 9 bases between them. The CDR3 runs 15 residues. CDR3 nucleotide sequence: TGTGCCAGCAGTTACTCGTTACAAAGGAACACTGAAGCTTTCTTT. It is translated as CASSYSLQRNTEAFF.

CDR3 coding DNA: TGTGCCAGCAGTGAATCCGACAGTCTTAGCAATCAGCCCCAGCATTTT. Residues: CASSESDSLSNQPQHF. This rearrangement joins TRBV6-1 to TRBJ1-5; a possible D gene is TRBD1 (5 bases). CDR1 and CDR2 (germline): MNHNS, SASEGT. The germline V and J ends were trimmed by 2 bases and 0 bases, with 11 bases remaining between them. The CDR3 sequence is 16 residues long.

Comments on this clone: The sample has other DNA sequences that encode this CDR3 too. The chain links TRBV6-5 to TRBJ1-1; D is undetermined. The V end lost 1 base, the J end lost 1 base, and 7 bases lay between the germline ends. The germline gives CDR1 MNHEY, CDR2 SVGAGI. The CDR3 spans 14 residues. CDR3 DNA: TGTGCCAGCAGTTACTTAGAGGGGAACACTGAAGCTTTCTTT. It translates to CASSYLEGNTEAFF.

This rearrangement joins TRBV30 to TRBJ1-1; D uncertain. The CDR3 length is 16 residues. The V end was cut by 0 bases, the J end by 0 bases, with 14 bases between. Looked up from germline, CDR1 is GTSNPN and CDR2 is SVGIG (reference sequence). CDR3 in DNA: TGTGCCTGGAGTGTATTGGGGAGTGACATGAACACTGAAGCTTTCTTT. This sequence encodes CAWSVLGSDMNTEAFF.

Here the CDR3 DNA reads TGTGCCAGCAGCTTAGGGGAGGGCCGGACAGATACGCAGTATTTT. Amino acid sequence: CASSLGEGRTDTQYF. The genes are TRBV7-9 and TRBJ2-3; 7 nucleotides align to TRBD2. V lost 1 base and J lost 3; bases outside the gene matches: 4. CDR1 is SEHNR and CDR2 is FQNEAQ in the germline V gene (reference sequence). The CDR3 sequence is 15 residues long.

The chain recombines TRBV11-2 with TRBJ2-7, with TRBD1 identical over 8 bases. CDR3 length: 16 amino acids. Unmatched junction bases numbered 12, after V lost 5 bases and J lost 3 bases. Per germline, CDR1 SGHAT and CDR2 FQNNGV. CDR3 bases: TGTGCCAGCAGCCCAGGTCCGGGACAGGTAGGCTACGAGCAGTACTTC. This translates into CASSPGPGQVGYEQYF.

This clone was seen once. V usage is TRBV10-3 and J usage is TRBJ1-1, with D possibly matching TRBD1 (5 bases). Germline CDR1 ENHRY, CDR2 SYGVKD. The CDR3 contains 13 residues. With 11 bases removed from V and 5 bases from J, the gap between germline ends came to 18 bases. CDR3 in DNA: TGTGCCGTCCGGGAGGGGCTAAGGACTGAAGCTTTCTTT. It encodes CAVREGLRTEAFF.